The rows below give T cell receptor beta chains drawn from one sample of a study of early T cells in non-severe SARS-CoV-2 infection. TCRdb re-called the 5' RACE reads through MiXCR, storing one row per CDR3 protein. The sample shows about 43,000 distinct CDR3 sequences, 9.5% to 13% of them seen only once. Sample: whole blood. The source of these receptors is an adult who was a healthcare worker with PCR-confirmed SARS-CoV-2 infection or an uninfected control (not recorded which). Both conserved end residues are part of each CDR3. A D gene is named only where the DNA matches it firmly. Not every row has a clone size; where given, it reads once, few, many or a size class.

cdr3_length: 15; j_call: TRBJ1-2; d_call: NA; v_call: TRBV7-3; clone_size: NA; cdr3_aa: CASSSRAQGDGGYTF; cdr3_nt: TGTGCCAGCAGCTCCAGGGCGCAAGGGGATGGTGGCTACACCTTC
cdr3_length: 17; j_call: TRBJ1-5; d_call: TRBD1; v_call: TRBV27; clone_size: once; cdr3_aa: CASSRNVDRGRSQPQHF; cdr3_nt: TGTGCCAGCAGCCGCAACGTAGACAGGGGGCGAAGTCAGCCCCAGCATTTT
cdr3_length: 14; j_call: TRBJ2-5; d_call: TRBD2; v_call: TRBV3-1; clone_size: NA; cdr3_aa: CASSRLAIQETQYF; cdr3_nt: TGTGCCAGCAGCCGACTAGCGATACAAGAGACCCAGTACTTC
cdr3_length: 14; j_call: TRBJ2-7; d_call: NA; v_call: TRBV25-1; clone_size: few; cdr3_aa: CASREWTASFEQYF; cdr3_nt: TGTGCCAGCAGGGAATGGACAGCGTCCTTCGAGCAGTACTTC
cdr3_length: 15; j_call: TRBJ2-1; d_call: NA; v_call: TRBV9; clone_size: many; cdr3_aa: CASSVEPLGVYEQFF; cdr3_nt: TGTGCCAGCAGCGTAGAACCTTTGGGGGTCTATGAGCAGTTCTTC
cdr3_length: 14; j_call: TRBJ2-4; d_call: NA; v_call: TRBV9; clone_size: few; cdr3_aa: CASIMGIAKNIQYF; cdr3_nt: TGTGCCAGCATCATGGGAATAGCCAAAAACATTCAGTACTTC
cdr3_length: 14; j_call: TRBJ1-1; d_call: NA; v_call: TRBV6-5; clone_size: few; cdr3_aa: CASYSPRRNTEAFF; cdr3_nt: TGTGCCAGCTATTCCCCAAGAAGGAACACTGAAGCTTTCTTT
cdr3_length: 15; j_call: TRBJ2-7; d_call: NA; v_call: TRBV2; clone_size: few; cdr3_aa: CASSEAPRASYEQYF; cdr3_nt: TGTGCCAGCAGTGAAGCTCCGAGAGCCTCCTACGAGCAGTACTTC
cdr3_length: 14; j_call: TRBJ2-7; d_call: TRBD2; v_call: TRBV15; clone_size: few; cdr3_aa: CATSRDQRGYEQYF; cdr3_nt: TGTGCCACCAGCAGAGATCAGCGGGGCTACGAGCAGTACTTC
cdr3_length: 13; j_call: TRBJ2-7; d_call: TRBD1; v_call: TRBV29-1; clone_size: many; cdr3_aa: CSVQPQGVGEQYF; cdr3_nt: TGCAGCGTTCAACCACAGGGGGTGGGGGAGCAGTACTTC
cdr3_length: 14; j_call: TRBJ2-7; d_call: NA; v_call: TRBV10-3; clone_size: few; cdr3_aa: CATHWTPSSYEQYF; cdr3_nt: TGTGCCACCCACTGGACCCCTAGCTCCTACGAGCAGTACTTC
cdr3_length: 14; j_call: TRBJ1-1; d_call: NA; v_call: TRBV6-5; clone_size: many; cdr3_aa: CASSYGQMNTEAFF; cdr3_nt: TGTGCCAGCAGTTACGGACAGATGAACACTGAAGCTTTCTTT
cdr3_length: 15; j_call: TRBJ2-7; d_call: TRBD1; v_call: TRBV9; clone_size: many; cdr3_aa: CASSVGTGYSYEQYF; cdr3_nt: TGTGCCAGCAGCGTCGGGACAGGCTATTCCTACGAGCAGTACTTC
cdr3_length: 18; j_call: TRBJ2-6; d_call: NA; v_call: TRBV5-6; clone_size: NA; cdr3_aa: CASSLAGQAISGANVLTF; cdr3_nt: TGTGCCAGCAGCTTGGCCGGTCAGGCGATCTCTGGGGCCAACGTCCTGACTTTC
cdr3_length: 14; j_call: TRBJ2-7; d_call: TRBD1; v_call: TRBV7-2; clone_size: many; cdr3_aa: CASSPGTGSYEQYF; cdr3_nt: TGTGCCAGCAGCCCCGGGACAGGGTCCTACGAGCAGTACTTC
cdr3_length: 12; j_call: TRBJ2-7; d_call: NA; v_call: TRBV30; clone_size: NA; cdr3_aa: CAWSGDTYEQYF; cdr3_nt: TGTGCCTGGAGCGGGGATACCTACGAGCAGTACTTC
cdr3_length: 14; j_call: TRBJ1-1; d_call: NA; v_call: TRBV10-1; clone_size: many; cdr3_aa: CASSAPGPGTEAFF; cdr3_nt: TGCGCCAGCAGTGCCCCGGGCCCCGGGACTGAAGCTTTCTTT
cdr3_length: 17; j_call: TRBJ1-3; d_call: NA; v_call: TRBV10-3; clone_size: few; cdr3_aa: CAIRNWARPSSGNTIYF; cdr3_nt: TGTGCCATCAGGAACTGGGCCCGACCTAGCTCTGGAAACACCATATATTTT
cdr3_length: 12; j_call: TRBJ1-5; d_call: NA; v_call: TRBV28; clone_size: NA; cdr3_aa: CASSLQSQPQHF; cdr3_nt: TGTGCCAGCAGTTTACAAAGCCAGCCCCAGCATTTT
cdr3_length: 17; j_call: TRBJ2-7; d_call: NA; v_call: TRBV6-5; clone_size: few; cdr3_aa: CASSYSLKTSTVYEQYF; cdr3_nt: TGTGCCAGCAGTTACTCCCTCAAAACAAGCACCGTCTACGAGCAGTACTTC
cdr3_length: 14; j_call: TRBJ1-2; d_call: NA; v_call: TRBV19; clone_size: medium-sized; cdr3_aa: CASSIDLQGLGYTF; cdr3_nt: TGTGCCAGTAGTATAGATCTGCAGGGACTTGGCTACACCTTC
cdr3_length: 16; j_call: TRBJ2-1; d_call: NA; v_call: TRBV30; clone_size: many; cdr3_aa: CAWSLRGGYSYNEQFF; cdr3_nt: TGTGCCTGGAGTCTCAGGGGGGGATACTCCTACAATGAGCAGTTCTTC
cdr3_length: 13; j_call: TRBJ2-5; d_call: NA; v_call: TRBV6-2/TRBV6-3; clone_size: many; cdr3_aa: CASSTQGQETQYF; cdr3_nt: TGTGCCAGCAGTACACAGGGCCAAGAGACCCAGTACTTC
cdr3_length: 15; j_call: TRBJ2-7; d_call: TRBD2; v_call: TRBV7-2; clone_size: few; cdr3_aa: CASSSGLAGGHEQYF; cdr3_nt: TGTGCCAGCAGCTCTGGACTAGCGGGGGGGCACGAGCAGTACTTC
cdr3_length: 13; j_call: TRBJ2-6; d_call: NA; v_call: TRBV6-1; clone_size: many; cdr3_aa: CASTRTGANVLTF; cdr3_nt: TGTGCCAGCACCAGGACTGGGGCCAACGTCCTGACTTTC
cdr3_length: 13; j_call: TRBJ2-7; d_call: NA; v_call: TRBV6-2/TRBV6-3; clone_size: few; cdr3_aa: CASSLDVIYEQYF; cdr3_nt: TGTGCCAGCAGTTTGGACGTCATCTACGAGCAGTACTTC
cdr3_length: 14; j_call: TRBJ1-1; d_call: NA; v_call: TRBV7-2; clone_size: many; cdr3_aa: CASSLGVEGRAAFF; cdr3_nt: TGTGCCAGCAGCTTAGGAGTCGAAGGCAGGGCGGCTTTCTTT
cdr3_length: 13; j_call: TRBJ2-3; d_call: NA; v_call: TRBV19; clone_size: many; cdr3_aa: CASGGGTTDTQYF; cdr3_nt: TGTGCCAGTGGAGGGGGGACCACAGATACGCAGTATTTT
cdr3_length: 15; j_call: TRBJ1-1; d_call: TRBD1; v_call: TRBV5-6; clone_size: many; cdr3_aa: CASSLRDREGAEAFF; cdr3_nt: TGTGCCAGCAGCTTACGCGACAGGGAAGGCGCTGAAGCTTTCTTT
cdr3_length: 14; j_call: TRBJ2-5; d_call: NA; v_call: TRBV6-2/TRBV6-3; clone_size: NA; cdr3_aa: CASSLGWYQETQYF; cdr3_nt: TGTGCCAGCAGTTTGGGTTGGTATCAAGAGACCCAGTACTTC
cdr3_length: 13; j_call: TRBJ2-7; d_call: TRBD1; v_call: TRBV4-3; clone_size: many; cdr3_aa: CASSRARGSEQYF; cdr3_nt: TGCGCCAGCAGCAGGGCCAGGGGGAGCGAGCAGTACTTC
cdr3_length: 15; j_call: TRBJ1-5; d_call: TRBD1; v_call: TRBV5-1; clone_size: NA; cdr3_aa: CASSTGTGGDQPQHF; cdr3_nt: TGCGCCAGCAGCACCGGGACAGGGGGCGATCAGCCCCAGCATTTT
cdr3_length: 14; j_call: TRBJ2-3; d_call: NA; v_call: TRBV6-2/TRBV6-3; clone_size: few; cdr3_aa: CASSLDSSTDTQYF; cdr3_nt: TGTGCCAGCAGCCTCGACAGTAGCACAGATACGCAGTATTTT
cdr3_length: 14; j_call: TRBJ1-3; d_call: NA; v_call: TRBV2; clone_size: many; cdr3_aa: CASTATASGNTIYF; cdr3_nt: TGTGCCAGCACAGCAACCGCCTCTGGAAACACCATATATTTT
cdr3_length: 13; j_call: TRBJ1-5; d_call: NA; v_call: TRBV6-1; clone_size: many; cdr3_aa: CASSPLWGQPQHF; cdr3_nt: TGTGCCAGCAGCCCCCTTTGGGGTCAGCCCCAGCATTTT
cdr3_length: 13; j_call: TRBJ1-5; d_call: NA; v_call: TRBV3-1; clone_size: many; cdr3_aa: CASSQDRNQPQHF; cdr3_nt: TGTGCCAGCAGCCAAGATCGCAATCAGCCCCAGCATTTT
cdr3_length: 15; j_call: TRBJ2-3; d_call: NA; v_call: TRBV7-2; clone_size: few; cdr3_aa: CASSPNTRIADTQYF; cdr3_nt: TGTGCCAGCAGCCCGAATACTAGGATCGCAGATACGCAGTATTTT
cdr3_length: 13; j_call: TRBJ2-3; d_call: TRBD1; v_call: TRBV27; clone_size: few; cdr3_aa: CASSHTGGDTQYF; cdr3_nt: TGTGCCAGCAGTCATACAGGGGGAGATACGCAGTATTTT
cdr3_length: 13; j_call: TRBJ1-2; d_call: TRBD1; v_call: TRBV20-1; clone_size: many; cdr3_aa: CSALPGTGYGYTF; cdr3_nt: TGCAGTGCTCTTCCCGGGACAGGCTACGGCTACACCTTC
cdr3_length: 23; j_call: TRBJ1-5; d_call: NA; v_call: TRBV6-2/TRBV6-3; clone_size: few; cdr3_aa: CASSYSILLESRQGGRGNQPQHF; cdr3_nt: TGTGCCAGCAGTTACTCGATCCTCCTGGAGTCTCGGCAGGGCGGGCGTGGCAATCAGCCCCAGCATTTT
cdr3_length: 14; j_call: TRBJ1-5; d_call: NA; v_call: TRBV3-1; clone_size: few; cdr3_aa: CASSQMAVNQPQHF; cdr3_nt: TGTGCCAGCAGCCAAATGGCTGTGAATCAGCCCCAGCATTTT
cdr3_length: 14; j_call: TRBJ1-2; d_call: TRBD1; v_call: TRBV2; clone_size: few; cdr3_aa: CASRNEGQYVGYTF; cdr3_nt: TGTGCCAGCAGGAATGAGGGACAGTATGTTGGCTACACCTTC
cdr3_length: 13; j_call: TRBJ1-4; d_call: NA; v_call: TRBV12-5; clone_size: NA; cdr3_aa: CASTWGQYEKLFF; cdr3_nt: TGTGCTAGCACCTGGGGGCAATATGAAAAACTGTTTTTT
cdr3_length: 15; j_call: TRBJ1-6; d_call: NA; v_call: TRBV5-8; clone_size: NA; cdr3_aa: CASSLVQGYNSPLHF; cdr3_nt: TGTGCCAGCAGCCTTGTTCAGGGATATAATTCACCCCTCCACTTT
cdr3_length: 13; j_call: TRBJ1-4; d_call: NA; v_call: TRBV13; clone_size: many; cdr3_aa: CASGRQGNEKLFF; cdr3_nt: TGTGCCAGCGGCCGTCAGGGGAATGAAAAACTGTTTTTT
cdr3_length: 16; j_call: TRBJ2-2; d_call: NA; v_call: TRBV7-6; clone_size: medium-sized; cdr3_aa: CASSQGAGMNTGELFF; cdr3_nt: TGTGCCAGCAGTCAAGGGGCGGGGATGAACACCGGGGAGCTGTTTTTT
cdr3_length: 12; j_call: TRBJ2-2; d_call: NA; v_call: TRBV25-1; clone_size: few; cdr3_aa: CASRLWDGELFF; cdr3_nt: TGTGCCAGCCGCCTTTGGGACGGGGAGCTGTTTTTT
cdr3_length: 14; j_call: TRBJ1-2; d_call: NA; v_call: TRBV5-6; clone_size: many; cdr3_aa: CASSLIAPNYGYTF; cdr3_nt: TGTGCCAGCAGCTTAATCGCACCTAACTATGGCTACACCTTC
cdr3_length: 16; j_call: TRBJ2-1; d_call: TRBD1; v_call: TRBV27; clone_size: NA; cdr3_aa: CASSSTGTEVYNEQFF; cdr3_nt: TGTGCCAGCAGTTCCACCGGGACAGAGGTCTACAATGAGCAGTTCTTC
cdr3_length: 17; j_call: TRBJ2-3; d_call: NA; v_call: TRBV28; clone_size: many; cdr3_aa: CASIPTSGKGGTDTQYF; cdr3_nt: TGTGCCAGCATCCCCACGTCTGGGAAAGGGGGCACAGATACGCAGTATTTT